This T cell receptor (beta chain) was profiled in a study of blood T cell repertoires in COVID-19. Clones were sequenced by immunoSEQ multiplex PCR, and TCRdb holds only the in-frame ones, with some missing. The table shows roughly 200,000 clones, with around 89% occurring only once. Trimming at V came to 5 bases and at J to 7 bases, leaving 6 bases not matched to a gene. Per the germline V gene, CDR1 is LNHDA and CDR2 is SQIVND (reference sequence). This CDR3 comprises 15 residues. The genes are TRBV19 and TRBJ1-6; 9 bases are shared with TRBD1. This receptor was taken from a man aged 70 or older with acute or convalescent COVID-19. The sequencing sample was made of peripheral blood. The CDR3 sequence: CASSEGTGINSPLHF. In DNA, the CDR3 is TGTGCCAGTAGTGAAGGGACAGGGATAAATTCACCCCTCCACTTT.